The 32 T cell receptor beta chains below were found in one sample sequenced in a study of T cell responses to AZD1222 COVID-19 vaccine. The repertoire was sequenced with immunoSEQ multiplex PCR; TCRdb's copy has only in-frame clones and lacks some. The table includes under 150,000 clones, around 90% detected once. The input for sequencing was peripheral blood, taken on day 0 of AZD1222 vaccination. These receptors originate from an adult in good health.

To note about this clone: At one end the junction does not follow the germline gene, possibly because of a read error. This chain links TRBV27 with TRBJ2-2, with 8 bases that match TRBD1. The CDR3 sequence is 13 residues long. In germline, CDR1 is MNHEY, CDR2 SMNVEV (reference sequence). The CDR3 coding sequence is TGTGCCGGCAGCGACAGGGGCCAGGGGGAGCTGTTTTTT. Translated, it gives CAGSDRGQGELFF.

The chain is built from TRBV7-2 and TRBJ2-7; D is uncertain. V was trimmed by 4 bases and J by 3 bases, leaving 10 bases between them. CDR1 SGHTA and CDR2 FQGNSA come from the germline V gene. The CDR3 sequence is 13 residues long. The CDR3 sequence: CASSSTRNYEQYF. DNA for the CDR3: TGTGCCAGCAGCTCGACACGGAACTACGAGCAGTACTTC.

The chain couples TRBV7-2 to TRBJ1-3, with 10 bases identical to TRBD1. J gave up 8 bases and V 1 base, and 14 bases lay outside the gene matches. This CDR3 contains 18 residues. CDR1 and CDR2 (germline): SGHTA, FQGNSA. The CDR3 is CASSLVSSGTGESHTIYF. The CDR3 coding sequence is TGTGCCAGCAGCTTAGTCTCGTCCGGGACAGGGGAATCCCACACCATATATTTT.

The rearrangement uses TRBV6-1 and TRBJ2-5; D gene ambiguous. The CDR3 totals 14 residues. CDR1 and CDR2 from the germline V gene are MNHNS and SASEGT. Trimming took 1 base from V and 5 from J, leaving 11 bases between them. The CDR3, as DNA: TGTGCCAGCAGTGAAGACCCAAATTGGGAGACCCAGTACTTC. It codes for CASSEDPNWETQYF.

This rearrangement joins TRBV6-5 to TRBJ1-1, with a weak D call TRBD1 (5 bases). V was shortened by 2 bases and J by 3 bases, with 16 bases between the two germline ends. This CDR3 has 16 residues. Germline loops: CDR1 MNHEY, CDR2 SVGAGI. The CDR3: CASSYPPSRGYTEAFF. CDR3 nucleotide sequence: TGTGCCAGCAGTTACCCCCCAAGCCGGGGCTACACTGAAGCTTTCTTT.

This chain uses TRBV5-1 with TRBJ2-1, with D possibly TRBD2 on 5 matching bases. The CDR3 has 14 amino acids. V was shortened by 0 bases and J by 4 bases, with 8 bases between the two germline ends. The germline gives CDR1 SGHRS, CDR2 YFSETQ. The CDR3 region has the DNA TGCGCCAGCAGCTTGGAACGGGGTTACAATGAGCAGTTCTTC. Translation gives CASSLERGYNEQFF.

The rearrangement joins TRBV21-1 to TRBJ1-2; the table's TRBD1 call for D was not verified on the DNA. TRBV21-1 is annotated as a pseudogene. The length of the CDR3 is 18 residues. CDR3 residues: CASSKELPGGFINYGYTF. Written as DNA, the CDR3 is TGTGCCAGCAGCAAAGAACTCCCAGGGGGCTTCATTAACTATGGCTACACCTTC.

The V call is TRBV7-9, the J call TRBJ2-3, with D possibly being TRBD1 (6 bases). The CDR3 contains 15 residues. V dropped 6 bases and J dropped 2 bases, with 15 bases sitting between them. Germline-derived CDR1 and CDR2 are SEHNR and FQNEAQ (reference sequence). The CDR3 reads CASSPQNRVTDTQYF. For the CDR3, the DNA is TGTGCCAGCAGTCCTCAGAACAGGGTCACAGATACGCAGTATTTT. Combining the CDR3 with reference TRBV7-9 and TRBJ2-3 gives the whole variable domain DTGVSQNPRHKITKRGQNVTFRCDPISEHNRLYWYRQTLGQGPEFLTYFQNEAQLEKSRLLSDRFSAERPKGSFSTLEIQRTEQGDSAMYLCASSPQNRVTDTQYFGPGTRLTVL.

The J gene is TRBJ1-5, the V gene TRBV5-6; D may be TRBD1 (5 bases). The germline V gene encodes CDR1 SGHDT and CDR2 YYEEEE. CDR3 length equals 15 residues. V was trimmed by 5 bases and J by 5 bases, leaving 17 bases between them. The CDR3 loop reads CASRLHPRGDQPQHF. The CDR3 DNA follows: TGTGCCAGCAGATTACACCCTAGAGGGGATCAGCCCCAGCATTTT. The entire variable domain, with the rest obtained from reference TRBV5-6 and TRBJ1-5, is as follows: DAGVTQSPTHLIKTRGQQVTLRCSPKSGHDTVSWYQQALGQGPQFIFQYYEEEERQRGNFPDRFSGHQFPNYSSELNVNALLLGDSALYLCASRLHPRGDQPQHFGDGTRLSIL.

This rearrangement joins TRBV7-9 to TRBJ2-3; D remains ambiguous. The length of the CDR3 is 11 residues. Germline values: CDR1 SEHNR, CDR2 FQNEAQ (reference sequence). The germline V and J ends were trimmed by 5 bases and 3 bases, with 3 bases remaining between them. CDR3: CASSLTDTQYF. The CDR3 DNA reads TGTGCCAGCAGCCTGACAGATACGCAGTATTTT.

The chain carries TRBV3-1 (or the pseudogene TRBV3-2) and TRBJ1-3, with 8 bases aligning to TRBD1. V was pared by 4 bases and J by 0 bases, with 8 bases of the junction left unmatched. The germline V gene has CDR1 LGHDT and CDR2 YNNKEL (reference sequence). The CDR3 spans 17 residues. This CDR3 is CASSPRDRRISGNTIYF. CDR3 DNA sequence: TGTGCCAGCAGCCCCCGGGACAGGCGAATCTCTGGAAACACCATATATTTT.

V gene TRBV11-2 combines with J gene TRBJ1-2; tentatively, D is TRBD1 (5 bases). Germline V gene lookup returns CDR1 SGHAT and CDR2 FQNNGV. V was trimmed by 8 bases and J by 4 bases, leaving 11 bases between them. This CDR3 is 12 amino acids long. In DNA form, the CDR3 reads TGTGCCAGCCGGGGGGTTGGCTATGGCTACACCTTC. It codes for CASRGVGYGYTF.

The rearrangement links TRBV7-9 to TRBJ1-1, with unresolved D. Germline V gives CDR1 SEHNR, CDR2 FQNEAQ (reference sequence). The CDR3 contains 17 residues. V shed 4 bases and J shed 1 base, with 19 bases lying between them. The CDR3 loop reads CASSSLPGREGNTEAFF. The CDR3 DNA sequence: TGTGCCAGCAGCTCGCTCCCGGGGAGGGAAGGGAACACTGAAGCTTTCTTT.

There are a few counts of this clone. The DNA of the CDR3 is TGTGCCAGCAGTGAGCCCAGCCTCTCCTACAATGAGCAGTTCTTC. Its protein is CASSEPSLSYNEQFF. V gene TRBV6-1 combines with J gene TRBJ2-1; D ambiguous. V shed 3 bases and J shed 0 bases, with 9 bases lying between them. This CDR3 region has 15 residues. Germline CDR1 MNHNS, CDR2 SASEGT.

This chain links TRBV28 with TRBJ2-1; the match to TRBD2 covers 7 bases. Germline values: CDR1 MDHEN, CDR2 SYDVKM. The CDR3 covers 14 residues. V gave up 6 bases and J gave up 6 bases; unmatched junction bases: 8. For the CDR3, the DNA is TGTGCCAGCAGAGGGGCGGGAGACCCCAATGAGCAGTTCTTC. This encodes CASRGAGDPNEQFF.

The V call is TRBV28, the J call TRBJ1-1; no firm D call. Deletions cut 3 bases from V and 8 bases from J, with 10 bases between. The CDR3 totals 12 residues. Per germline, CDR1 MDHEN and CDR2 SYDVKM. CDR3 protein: CASSFRTGEAFF. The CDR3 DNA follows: TGTGCCAGCAGTTTCCGCACCGGCGAAGCTTTCTTT.

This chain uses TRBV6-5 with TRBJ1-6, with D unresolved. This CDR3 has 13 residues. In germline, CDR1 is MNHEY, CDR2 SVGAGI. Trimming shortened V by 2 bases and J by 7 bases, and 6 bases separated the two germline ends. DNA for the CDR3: TGTGCCAGCAGTTACGTCGGGAATTCACCCCTCCACTTT. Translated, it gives CASSYVGNSPLHF.

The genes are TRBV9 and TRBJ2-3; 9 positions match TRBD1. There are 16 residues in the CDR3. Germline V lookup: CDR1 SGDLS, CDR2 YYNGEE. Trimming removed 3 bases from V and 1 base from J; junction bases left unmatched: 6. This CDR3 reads CASSAIWTGGTDTQYF. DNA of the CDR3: TGTGCCAGCAGCGCCATCTGGACAGGGGGCACAGATACGCAGTATTTT.

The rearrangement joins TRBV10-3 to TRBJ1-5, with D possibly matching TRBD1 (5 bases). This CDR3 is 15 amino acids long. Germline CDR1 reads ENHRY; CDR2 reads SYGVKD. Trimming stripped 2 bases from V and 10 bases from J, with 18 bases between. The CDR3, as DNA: TGTGCCATCAGTGAGGGCAGGGAGAGAGAGAAACCCCAGCATTTT. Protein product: CAISEGREREKPQHF.

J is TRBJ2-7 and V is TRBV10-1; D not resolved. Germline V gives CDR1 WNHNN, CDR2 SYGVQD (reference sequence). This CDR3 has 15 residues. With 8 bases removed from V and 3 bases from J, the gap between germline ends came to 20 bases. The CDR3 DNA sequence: TGCGCCAGCTCACGAACGCTCCCAATTGACTACGAGCAGTACTTC. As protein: CASSRTLPIDYEQYF.

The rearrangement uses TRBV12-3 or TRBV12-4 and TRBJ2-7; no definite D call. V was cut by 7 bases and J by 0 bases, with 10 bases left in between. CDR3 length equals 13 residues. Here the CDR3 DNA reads TGTGCCAGCAAAGGTGAACTCTCCTACGAGCAGTACTTC. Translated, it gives CASKGELSYEQYF.

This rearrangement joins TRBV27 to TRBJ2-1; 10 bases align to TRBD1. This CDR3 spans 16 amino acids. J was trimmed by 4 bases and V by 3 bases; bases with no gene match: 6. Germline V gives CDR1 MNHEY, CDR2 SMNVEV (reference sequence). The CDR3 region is CASSFDDRGPYNEQFF. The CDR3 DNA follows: TGTGCCAGCAGTTTTGACGACAGGGGGCCGTACAATGAGCAGTTCTTC.

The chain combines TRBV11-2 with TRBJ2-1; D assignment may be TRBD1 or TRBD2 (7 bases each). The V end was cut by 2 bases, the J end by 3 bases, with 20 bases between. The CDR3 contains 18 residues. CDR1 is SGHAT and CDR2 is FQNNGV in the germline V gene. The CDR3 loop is CASSLPRQGGGIYNEQFF. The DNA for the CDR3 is TGTGCCAGCAGCTTACCCCGTCAGGGGGGGGGCATCTACAATGAGCAGTTCTTC.

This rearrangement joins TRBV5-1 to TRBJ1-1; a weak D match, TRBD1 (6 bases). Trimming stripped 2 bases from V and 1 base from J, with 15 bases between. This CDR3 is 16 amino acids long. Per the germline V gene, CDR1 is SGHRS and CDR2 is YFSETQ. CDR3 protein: CASSFPAGGQNTEAFF. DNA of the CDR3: TGCGCCAGCAGCTTCCCTGCTGGGGGCCAGAACACTGAAGCTTTCTTT.

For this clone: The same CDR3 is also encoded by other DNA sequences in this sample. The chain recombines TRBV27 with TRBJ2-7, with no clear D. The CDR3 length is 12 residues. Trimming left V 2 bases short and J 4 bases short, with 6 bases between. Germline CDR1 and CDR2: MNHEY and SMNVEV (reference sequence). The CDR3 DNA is TGTGCCAGCAGTTTAAACGGGTACGAGCAGTACTTC. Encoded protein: CASSLNGYEQYF.

CDR3 in DNA: TGCAGTGCTAGGAAGGAAAAACTGTTTTTT. It specifies CSARKEKLFF. The rearrangement links TRBV20-1 to TRBJ1-4; D remains unclear. This CDR3 comprises 10 residues. The germline V gene encodes CDR1 DFQATT and CDR2 SNEGSKA (reference sequence). The V end lost 3 bases, the J end lost 8 bases, and 4 bases lay between the germline ends.

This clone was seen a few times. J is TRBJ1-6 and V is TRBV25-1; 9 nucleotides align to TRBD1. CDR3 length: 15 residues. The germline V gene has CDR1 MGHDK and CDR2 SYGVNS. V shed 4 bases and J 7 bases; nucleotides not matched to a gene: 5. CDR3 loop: CASSAPGQGNSPLHF. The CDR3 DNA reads TGTGCCAGCAGTGCTCCGGGACAGGGAAATTCACCCCTCCACTTT.

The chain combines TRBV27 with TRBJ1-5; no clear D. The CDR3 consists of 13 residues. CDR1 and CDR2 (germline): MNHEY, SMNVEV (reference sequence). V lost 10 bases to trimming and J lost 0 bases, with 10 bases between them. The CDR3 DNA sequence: TGTGCCACCGGGCGGCGTAGCAATCAGCCCCAGCATTTT. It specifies CATGRRSNQPQHF.

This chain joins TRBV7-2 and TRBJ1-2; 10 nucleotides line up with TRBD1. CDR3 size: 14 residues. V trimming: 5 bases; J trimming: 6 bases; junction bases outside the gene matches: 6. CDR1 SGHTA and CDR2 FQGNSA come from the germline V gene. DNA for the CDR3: TGTGCCAGCAGCGTGGACGGGACAGGGGATGGCTACACCTTC. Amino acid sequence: CASSVDGTGDGYTF.

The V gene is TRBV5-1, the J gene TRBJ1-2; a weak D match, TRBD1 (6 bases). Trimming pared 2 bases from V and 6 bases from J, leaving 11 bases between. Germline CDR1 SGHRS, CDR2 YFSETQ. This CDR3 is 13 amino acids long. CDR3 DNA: TGCGCCAGCAGCTTACAGGGCGTTGATGGCTACACCTTC. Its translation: CASSLQGVDGYTF.

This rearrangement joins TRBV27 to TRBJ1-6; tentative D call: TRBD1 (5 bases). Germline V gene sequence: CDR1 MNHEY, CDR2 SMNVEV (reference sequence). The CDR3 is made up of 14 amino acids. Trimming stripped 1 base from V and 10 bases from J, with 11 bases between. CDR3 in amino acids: CASSLWGGRSPLHF. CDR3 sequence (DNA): TGTGCCAGCAGTTTATGGGGGGGACGATCACCCCTCCACTTT.

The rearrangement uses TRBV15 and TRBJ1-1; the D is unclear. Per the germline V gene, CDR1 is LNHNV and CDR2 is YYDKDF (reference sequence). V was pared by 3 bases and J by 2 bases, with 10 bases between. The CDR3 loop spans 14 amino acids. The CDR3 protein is CATSRGDTNTEAFF. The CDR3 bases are TGTGCCACCAGCAGGGGAGATACAAACACTGAAGCTTTCTTT.